Listed below are T cell receptor beta chains from one sample, sequenced in a study of blood T cell repertoires in COVID-19. The protocol was immunoSEQ multiplex PCR, while the TCRdb copy is restricted to in-frame clones and leaves out a portion. The table has about 360,000 clones, 75% to 90% seen once; the top ten hold just over 7%. Sequencing was done on a sample of peripheral blood. The receptor source for this set is a woman aged 55-70 years with COVID-19, enrolled during active disease. The CDR3 runs from the conserved cysteine through the conserved F or W. The D gene is left open where the match is weak. Where a row states a size, it is once, few, many or the class of an expanded clone; other rows omit it.

d_call j_call v_call clone_size cdr3_aa cdr3_nt
TRBD1 TRBJ1-1 TRBV6-4 - CASSQQGADTEAFF TGTGCCAGCAGTCAACAGGGGGCGGACACTGAAGCTTTCTTT
- TRBJ1-2 TRBV6-1 few CASSELLQGGYGYTF TGTGCCAGCAGTGAACTCCTCCAGGGAGGCTATGGCTACACCTTC
TRBD2 TRBJ2-5 TRBV11-3 - CASSLGLAATLETQYF TGTGCCAGCAGCTTAGGGCTAGCGGCTACTTTAGAGACCCAGTACTTC
- TRBJ2-3 TRBV5-1 - CASSLASDTQYF TGCGCCAGCAGCTTGGCCTCAGATACGCAGTATTTT
- TRBJ1-2 TRBV7-2 - CASSLASIDRKYGYTF TGTGCCAGCAGCTTAGCTAGTATCGACAGAAAATATGGCTACACCTTC
TRBD1 TRBJ1-1 TRBV27 once CASSLWDREANTEAFF TGTGCCAGCAGTCTGTGGGACAGGGAGGCGAACACTGAAGCTTTCTTT
- TRBJ1-2 TRBV29-1 - CSVGTVANYGYTF TGCAGCGTTGGGACAGTTGCTAACTATGGCTACACCTTC
- TRBJ2-3 TRBV27 - CASSLSLGGFTGINF TGTGCCAGCAGTTTATCCCTAGGGGGTTTTACTGGGATTAATTTT
TRBD2 TRBJ2-5 TRBV6-5 - CASSSAGGSQETQYF TGTGCCAGCAGTTCCGCGGGGGGGTCGCAAGAGACCCAGTACTTC
- TRBJ1-4 TRBV2 - CASNRQSDNEKLFF TGTGCCAGCAATAGACAGTCTGATAATGAAAAACTGTTTTTT